This TCR beta chain was observed in a study of T cell responses to AZD1222 COVID-19 vaccine. Study background: The analysis combined second doses at about 4 or about 12 weeks. Study-level points and caveats: Repertoire sampling occurred only after the peak T cell response. Most donors were white British, females outnumbered males, and clonal diversity was possibly underestimated. Vaccine-associated CD4 TCRs spanned spike, dominant at 160-218 and 743-854.

Clones were sequenced by immunoSEQ multiplex PCR, and TCRdb holds only the in-frame ones, with some missing. The sample contains over 150,000 clones, over 85% of which appear only once. As regards this clone: The antigen remains unidentified.

Germline V gene data show CDR1 as LNHDA and CDR2 as SQIVND (reference sequence). CDR3 length: 14 residues. Germline trimming cut 5 bases from V and 1 base from J; bases unmatched to any gene: 2. The TCR was taken from an adult in good health. The source was peripheral blood, collected on day 0 of AZD1222 vaccination. The genes are TRBV19 and TRBJ1-1, with 9 bases that match TRBD1. The CDR3 sequence: CASSLGQGNTEAFF. In nucleotides, the CDR3 is TGTGCCAGTAGTTTGGGACAGGGGAACACTGAAGCTTTCTTT. Variable domain in full (rest from reference TRBV19 and TRBJ1-1): DGGITQSPKYLFRKEGQNVTLSCEQNLNHDAMYWYRQDPGQGLRLIYYSQIVNDFQKGDIAEGYSVSREKKESFPLTVTSAQKNPTAFYLCASSLGQGNTEAFFGQGTRLTVV.